This T cell receptor beta chain was captured by sequencing in a study of CD8 T cells in ankylosing spondylitis. CDR3 size: 15 residues. The V end was cut by 0 bases, the J end by 4 bases, with 10 bases between. CDR1 and CDR2 (germline): SGDLS, YYNGEE. Via MiXCR, TCRdb re-called the 5' RACE reads, giving one row per CDR3 protein. The sample comprises about 35,000 distinct CDR3 sequences, less than 4% of which are singletons, and roughly 2.8% rests with the top ten. This clonotype rates as medium-sized. Its antigen is as yet unknown. Findings and caveats of the study: Ankylosing spondylitis blood seemed to carry a telltale TCR beta motif made of seven or eight highly homologous variants.

Sequenced sample: blood, either unsorted or a sorted T cell fraction (not recorded which). The receptor was derived from a male donor with ankylosing spondylitis or in good health (not recorded which). This sequence joins TRBV9 and TRBJ2-2; D not resolved. CDR3 region: CASSVAQIGTGELFF. The CDR3 DNA sequence: TGTGCCAGCAGCGTAGCACAAATAGGCACCGGGGAGCTGTTTTTT.